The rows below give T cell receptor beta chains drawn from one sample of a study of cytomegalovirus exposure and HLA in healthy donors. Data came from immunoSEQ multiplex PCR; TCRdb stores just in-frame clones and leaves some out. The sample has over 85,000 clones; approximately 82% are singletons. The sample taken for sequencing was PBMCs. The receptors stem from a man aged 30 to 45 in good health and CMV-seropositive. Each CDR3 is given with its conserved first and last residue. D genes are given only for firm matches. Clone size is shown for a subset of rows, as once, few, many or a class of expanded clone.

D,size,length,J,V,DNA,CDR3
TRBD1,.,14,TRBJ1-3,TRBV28,TGTGCCAGCAACCAGGGGGGTTCTGGAAACACCATATATTTT,CASNQGGSGNTIYF
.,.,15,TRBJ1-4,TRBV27,TGTGCCAGCAGTACAAATATTGGGGGGTATGAAAAACTGTTTTTT,CASSTNIGGYEKLFF
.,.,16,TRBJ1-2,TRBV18,TGTGCCAGCTCACCCATGGCAACAGGGAATAACTATGGCTACACCTTC,CASSPMATGNNYGYTF
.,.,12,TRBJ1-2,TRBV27,TGTGCCAGCAGAACAACAGGGAATGGCTACACCTTC,CASRTTGNGYTF
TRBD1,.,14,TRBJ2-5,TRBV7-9,TGTGCCAGCAGCTTTGGCAGGGGGCAAGAGACCCAGTACTTC,CASSFGRGQETQYF
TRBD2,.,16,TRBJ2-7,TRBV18,TGTGCCAGCTCCCCGAGCGGGGGGGGGCCCATCTACGAGCAGTACTTC,CASSPSGGGPIYEQYF
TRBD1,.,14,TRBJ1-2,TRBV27,TGTGCCAGCAGTCCCGGGCAGGGGGCAAAGGGCTACACCTTC,CASSPGQGAKGYTF
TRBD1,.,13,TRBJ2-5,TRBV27,TGTGCCAGCAGTGGACAGGGGTGGGAGACCCAGTACTTC,CASSGQGWETQYF
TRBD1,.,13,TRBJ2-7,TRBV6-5,TGTGCCAGCAGTCGGGACAGGGCCTACGAGCAGTACTTC,CASSRDRAYEQYF
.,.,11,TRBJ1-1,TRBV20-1,TGCAGTGCTAGACAGGGGACTGAAGCTTTCTTT,CSARQGTEAFF
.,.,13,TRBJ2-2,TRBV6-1,TGTGCCAGCAATGAAGTCGGGGCCGGGGAGCTGTTTTTT,CASNEVGAGELFF
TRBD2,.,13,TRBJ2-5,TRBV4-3,TGCGCCAGCAGCCCAGGAGCGGGGGGGCAGCAGTACTTC,CASSPGAGGQQYF
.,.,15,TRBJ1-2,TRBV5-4,TGTGCCAGCAGCTTGGGACCAGACAGGCTGGATGGCTACACCTTC,CASSLGPDRLDGYTF
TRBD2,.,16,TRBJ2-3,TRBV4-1,TGCGCCAGCAGCCTAACGCTGGCGGGGGGGCTGGATACGCAGTATTTT,CASSLTLAGGLDTQYF
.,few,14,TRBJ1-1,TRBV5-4,TGTGCCAGCATCCCAACGGGTGAGAACACTGAAGCTTTCTTT,CASIPTGENTEAFF
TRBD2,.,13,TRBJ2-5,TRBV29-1,TGCAGCGTTGAGCGGGGGATGAGGGAGACCCAGTACTTC,CSVERGMRETQYF
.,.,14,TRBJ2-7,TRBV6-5,TGTGCCAGCAGCCCCGAGGGATTAAGGCTCGAGCAGTACTTC,CASSPEGLRLEQYF
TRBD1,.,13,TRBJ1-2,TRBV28,TGTGCCAGCAGATCCGGACAGGACTATGGCTACACCTTC,CASRSGQDYGYTF
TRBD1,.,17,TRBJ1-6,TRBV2,TGTGCCAGCAGGGAACGGGACAGGGATTGGTTATATTCACCCCTCCACTTT,CASRERDRDWLYSPLHF
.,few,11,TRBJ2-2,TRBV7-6,TGTGCCAGCGGCAACACCGGGGAGCTGTTTTTT,CASGNTGELFF
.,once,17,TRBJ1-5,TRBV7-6,TGTGCCAGCAGCTCCGAGGCCAGGGCCATGGGCAATCAGCCCCAGCATTTT,CASSSEARAMGNQPQHF
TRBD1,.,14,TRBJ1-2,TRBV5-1,TGCGCCAGCAGCTTAGGACAGGGAAATTATGGCTACACCTTC,CASSLGQGNYGYTF
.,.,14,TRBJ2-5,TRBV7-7,TGTGCCAGCAGCTTCCGGGGGTTCGGGGAGACCCAGTACTTC,CASSFRGFGETQYF
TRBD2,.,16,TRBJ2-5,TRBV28,TGTGCCAGCAGGGTCAGACTAGCGGGGGGCCAAGAGACCCAGTACTTC,CASRVRLAGGQETQYF
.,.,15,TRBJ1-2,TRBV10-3,TGTGCCATCAGTGGTTCCGTGGAGGGCGGGTATGGCTACACCTTC,CAISGSVEGGYGYTF
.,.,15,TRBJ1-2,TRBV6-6,TGTGCCAGCAGAACGTCACTGACTCATAACTATGGCTACACCTTC,CASRTSLTHNYGYTF
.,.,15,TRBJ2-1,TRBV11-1,TGTGCCAGCAGCAGAAGGGGCAGCCCCTACAATGAGCAGTTCTTC,CASSRRGSPYNEQFF
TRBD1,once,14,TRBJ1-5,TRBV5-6,TGTGCCAGCAGCCTACAGGGGGCATATCAGCCCCAGCATTTT,CASSLQGAYQPQHF
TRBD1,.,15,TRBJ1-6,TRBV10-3,TGTGCCATCAGTGCCAACAGACAGGGGGATTCACCCCTCCACTTT,CAISANRQGDSPLHF
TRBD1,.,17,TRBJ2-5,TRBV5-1,TGCGCCAGCAGCTTGTTGCAGGGGGCCATCCAAAAAGAGACCCAGTACTTC,CASSLLQGAIQKETQYF
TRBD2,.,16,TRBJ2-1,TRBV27,TGTGCCAGCAGTTCCGGACTAGCTATGGGGGACAATGAGCAGTTCTTC,CASSSGLAMGDNEQFF
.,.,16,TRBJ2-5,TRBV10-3,TGTGCCATCAGTGAGTCGGGAGGGGGGATACAAGAGACCCAGTACTTC,CAISESGGGIQETQYF
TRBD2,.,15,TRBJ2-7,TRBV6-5,TGTGCCAGCAGCTCCGGACTAGCGGGGGGTTACGAGCAGTACTTC,CASSSGLAGGYEQYF
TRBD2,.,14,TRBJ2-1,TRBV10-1,TGCGCCAGCAGCTCTAGCGGGGGCTACAATGAGCAGTTCTTC,CASSSSGGYNEQFF